These 25 T cell receptor beta chains originate from one sample sequenced in a study of blood T cell repertoires in COVID-19. Using immunoSEQ multiplex PCR, the repertoire was profiled, and TCRdb retains in-frame clones only, with some absent. The sample records some 200,000 clones, 90% to 95% being singletons. Sequencing was done on a sample of peripheral blood. The origin of the receptors is a man in his thirties or forties with acute or convalescent COVID-19.

This chain connects TRBV12-3 or TRBV12-4 to TRBJ2-5; 11 bases line up with TRBD2. The CDR3 has 13 residues. The V gene end was trimmed by 6 bases and the J gene end by 8 bases; junction bases not matched to a gene: 5. The CDR3 reads CASSALAGGTQYF. The CDR3 nucleotides read TGTGCCAGCAGCGCCCTAGCGGGAGGAACCCAGTACTTC.

The chain is built from TRBV27 and TRBJ1-4; a weak D match, TRBD1 (6 bases). The V end lost 5 bases, the J end lost 0 bases, and 10 bases lay between the germline ends. CDR1 is MNHEY, CDR2 SMNVEV, per germline (reference sequence). This CDR3 is built from 15 residues. CDR3 sequence: CASSPGQTTNEKLFF. CDR3 in DNA: TGTGCCAGCAGTCCCGGACAGACAACTAATGAAAAACTGTTTTTT. Drawing the rest from reference TRBV27 and TRBJ1-4, the complete variable domain is EAQVTQNPRYLITVTGKKLTVTCSQNMNHEYMSWYRQDPGLGLRQIYYSMNVEVTDKGDVPEGYKVSRKEKRNFPLILESPSPNQTSLYFCASSPGQTTNEKLFFGSGTQLSVL.

This rearrangement joins TRBV6-1 to TRBJ2-7, with D maybe TRBD2 (7 bases). Germline V lookup: CDR1 MNHNS, CDR2 SASEGT. The V end was cut by 2 bases, the J end by 6 bases, with 17 bases between. This CDR3 contains 15 residues. In nucleotides, the CDR3 is TGTGCCAGCAGTGAACGTCGGGGGGCGTCGACCGAGCAGTACTTC. It codes for CASSERRGASTEQYF.

This sequence joins TRBV5-8 and TRBJ1-6, with D possibly being TRBD1 (5 bases). This CDR3 contains 15 residues. Trimming removed 0 bases from V and 9 bases from J, with 13 bases in between. CDR1 is SGHTS, CDR2 YDEGEE, per germline. This chain's CDR3 is CASSLDGREGSPLHF. CDR3 DNA: TGTGCCAGCAGCTTGGATGGCAGGGAGGGTTCACCCCTCCACTTT.

This clone has just one count. The chain is built from TRBV19 and TRBJ1-5; tentative D call: TRBD1 (5 bases). Germline V lookup: CDR1 LNHDA, CDR2 SQIVND (reference sequence). V was cut by 6 bases and J by 3 bases, with 15 bases left in between. CDR3 length: 15 amino acids. DNA of the CDR3: TGTGCCAGTAGCCCTAATGCCAGGGTCAATCAGCCCCAGCATTTT. Its translation: CASSPNARVNQPQHF.

This chain uses TRBV28 with TRBJ1-1, with a possible D match to TRBD1 (6 bases). CDR3 length equals 14 residues. V was clipped by 8 bases and J by 7 bases, with 20 bases between them. The germline CDR1 and CDR2 sequences are MDHEN and SYDVKM. The CDR3 loop is CASYRTVSVSEAFF. The CDR3 DNA reads TGTGCCAGCTACCGGACAGTAAGCGTAAGTGAAGCTTTCTTT.

This chain joins TRBV6-5 and TRBJ2-1, with D possibly TRBD1 on 6 matching bases. This CDR3 has 14 amino acids. V was shortened by 2 bases and J by 8 bases, with 13 bases between the two germline ends. CDR1 and CDR2 from the germline V gene are MNHEY and SVGAGI. CDR3 region: CASSYGRGRDEQFF. As DNA, the CDR3 is TGTGCCAGCAGTTACGGCAGGGGAAGGGATGAGCAGTTCTTC.

The rearrangement links TRBV5-4 to TRBJ2-7; D may be TRBD2 (5 bases). V was pared by 4 bases and J by 4 bases, with 9 bases between. Germline V gives CDR1 SGHNT, CDR2 YYREEE (reference sequence). CDR3 size: 12 residues. In DNA form, the CDR3 reads TGTGCCAGCAGCAGGGAGAATTACGAGCAGTACTTC. This codes for CASSRENYEQYF.

This chain joins TRBV2 and TRBJ1-1; D perhaps matches TRBD1 (5 bases). Germline CDR1 and CDR2: SNHLY and FYNNEI. Trimming removed 6 bases at V and 0 bases at J, with 17 bases between. The CDR3 covers 16 residues. DNA for the CDR3: TGTGCCAGCAGGCAACGGGAGGGGAGCATGAACACTGAAGCTTTCTTT. Translating it yields CASRQREGSMNTEAFF.

The chain combines TRBV27 with TRBJ2-1; 8 nucleotides line up with TRBD1. This CDR3 has 18 residues. With V trimmed by 0 bases and J by 0 bases, 7 bases remained unmatched. CDR1 is MNHEY, CDR2 SMNVEV, per germline (reference sequence). The CDR3 DNA reads TGTGCCAGCAGTTTATCGGGGACAGGTTCCAGCTCCTACAATGAGCAGTTCTTC. As protein: CASSLSGTGSSSYNEQFF.

The chain has TRBV19 and TRBJ1-3; D is possibly TRBD1 (5 bases). V was trimmed by 5 bases and J by 2 bases, leaving 16 bases between them. Germline V gives CDR1 LNHDA, CDR2 SQIVND (reference sequence). The CDR3 extends over 16 amino acids. Written as DNA, the CDR3 is TGTGCCAGTAGTCCCCTTCGGGGGTCTACTGGAAACACCATATATTTT. It specifies CASSPLRGSTGNTIYF.

The chain joins TRBV7-3 to TRBJ2-3; TRBD2 aligns across 13 bases. CDR3 length: 17 residues. V shed 2 bases and J 2 bases; nucleotides not matched to a gene: 4. Germline V gives CDR1 SGHTA, CDR2 FQGTGA. CDR3 loop: CASSLWGLAGPTDTQYF. DNA for the CDR3: TGTGCCAGCAGCTTATGGGGACTAGCGGGGCCCACAGATACGCAGTATTTT.

The genes are TRBV9 and TRBJ2-3; no reliable D call. The V end was cut by 5 bases, the J end by 0 bases, with 13 bases between. This CDR3 has 15 amino acids. The germline CDR1 and CDR2 sequences are SGDLS and YYNGEE. The CDR3 protein is CASSKTISSTDTQYF. CDR3 nucleotides: TGTGCCAGCAGTAAGACAATCTCTAGCACAGATACGCAGTATTTT.

The chain joins TRBV7-8 to TRBJ2-7, with D perhaps matching TRBD1 (6 bases). Trimming stripped 3 bases from V and 4 bases from J, with 10 bases between. The germline V gene encodes CDR1 SGHVS and CDR2 FQNEAQ. The CDR3 extends over 13 amino acids. The CDR3 DNA reads as TGTGCCAGCAGCTTGCAGGGGTTGTACGAGCAGTACTTC. Encoded protein: CASSLQGLYEQYF.

V is TRBV5-4 and J is TRBJ1-6; the D gene is possibly TRBD1 (5 bases). CDR1 is SGHNT and CDR2 is YYREEE in the germline V gene (reference sequence). CDR3 size: 17 residues. The germline V and J ends were trimmed by 4 bases and 6 bases, with 20 bases remaining between them. In DNA, the CDR3 is TGTGCCAGCAGCGTTGGGGGGAATCCCTCTGGTAATTCACCCCTCCACTTT. Protein sequence: CASSVGGNPSGNSPLHF.

This clone was picked up one time. The chain uses TRBV2 and TRBJ2-1; TRBD2 agrees at 7 bases. This CDR3 spans 15 amino acids. Germline V CDR1 and CDR2: SNHLY, FYNNEI. J was trimmed by 7 bases and V by 5 bases; bases with no gene match: 11. Here the CDR3 DNA reads TGTGCCAGCAGTCAAACGGCGGGAGTAAGGAATGAGCAGTTCTTC. It yields the protein CASSQTAGVRNEQFF.

The gene calls are TRBV7-2 and TRBJ1-5, with a weak D call TRBD1 (6 bases). The V end was cut by 5 bases, the J end by 6 bases, with 14 bases between. The CDR3 has 14 residues. CDR1 is SGHTA, CDR2 FQGNSA, per germline. The CDR3 loop reads CASSTRQEGQPQHF. The CDR3 coding sequence is TGTGCCAGCAGCACAAGACAGGAAGGTCAGCCCCAGCATTTT.

The chain joins TRBV3-1 (or the pseudogene TRBV3-2) to TRBJ2-1; D may be TRBD2 (6 bases). This CDR3 region has 16 residues. The V gene's germline CDR1 is LGHDT and CDR2 YNNKEL (reference sequence). The ends were cut back, 1 base at V and 9 bases at J, with 19 bases in the middle. In DNA form, the CDR3 reads TGTGCCAGCAGCCAAGGGGCGGGGTGGAGGCACACTGAGCAGTTCTTC. As protein: CASSQGAGWRHTEQFF.

This chain connects TRBV18 to TRBJ1-4; 10 nucleotides agree with TRBD1. There are 16 residues in the CDR3. Germline CDR1 is KGHSH and CDR2 is LQKENI. Trimming took 2 bases from V and 7 from J; bases not matched to a gene: 7. In DNA, the CDR3 is TGTGCCAGCTCACCAATTCGGACAGGGGGTAGTGAAAAACTGTTTTTT. Amino acids: CASSPIRTGGSEKLFF.

This clone was found a few times. The rearrangement links TRBV7-9 to TRBJ2-7, with 9 bases aligning to TRBD2. Germline-derived CDR1 and CDR2 are SEHNR and FQNEAQ (reference sequence). Trimming cost V 1 base and J 7 bases; bases outside gene matches: 8. This CDR3 is 15 amino acids long. CDR3 DNA: TGTGCCAGCAGCTTAGGGGCGGGAGGGCCGAGTGAGCAGTACTTC. It is translated as CASSLGAGGPSEQYF.

As DNA, the CDR3 is TGTGCCAGCAGCCAGGGGGCGTGGAACGAGCAGTACTTC. Its translation is CASSQGAWNEQYF. The chain recombines TRBV7-3 with TRBJ2-7; TRBD1 agrees at 8 bases. V lost 5 bases to trimming and J lost 5 bases; unmatched junction nucleotides: 5. This CDR3 contains 13 residues. Germline V lookup: CDR1 SGHTA, CDR2 FQGTGA. Combining the CDR3 with reference TRBV7-3 and TRBJ2-7 gives the whole variable domain GAGVSQTPSNKVTEKGKYVELRCDPISGHTALYWYRQSLGQGPEFLIYFQGTGAADDSGLPNDRFFAVRPEGSVSTLKIQRTERGDSAVYLCASSQGAWNEQYFGPGTRLTVT.

The rearrangement joins TRBV5-4 to TRBJ2-7; 9 bases fit TRBD1. Germline lookup yields CDR1 SGHNT and CDR2 YYREEE (reference sequence). V lost 4 bases to trimming and J lost 3 bases; unmatched junction nucleotides: 5. This CDR3 is 14 amino acids long. The CDR3 is CASSQRGQGYEQYF. CDR3 nucleotide sequence: TGTGCCAGCAGCCAGAGGGGACAGGGCTACGAGCAGTACTTC. Using reference TRBV5-4 and TRBJ2-7 for the parts outside the CDR3, the full variable domain is ETGVTQSPTHLIKTRGQQVTLRCSSQSGHNTVSWYQQALGQGPQFIFQYYREEENGRGNFPPRFSGLQFPNYSSELNVNALELDDSALYLCASSQRGQGYEQYFGPGTRLTVT.

As DNA, the CDR3 is TGTGCCAGCAGTCCGCGGGGGGACCAAGAGACCCAGTACTTC. Protein: CASSPRGDQETQYF. The rearrangement joins TRBV27 to TRBJ2-5, with TRBD2 matching over 8 bases. The CDR3 is 14 amino acids. Germline V CDR1 and CDR2: MNHEY, SMNVEV (reference sequence). J lost 0 bases, V lost 5 bases, and 2 bases had no gene match.

The chain uses TRBV23-1 and TRBJ1-3, with D tentatively TRBD1 (5 bases). TRBV23-1 is identified as an open reading frame with a role that is uncertain. The length of the CDR3 is 13 residues. Trimming took off 3 bases at V and 8 bases at J, with 11 bases between the two ends. The CDR3: CASSQHRRDTIYF. The DNA for the CDR3 is TGCGCCAGCAGTCAGCACAGGAGAGACACCATATATTTT.

The V call is TRBV28, the J call TRBJ1-1; tentative D call: TRBD1 (5 bases). Looked up from germline, CDR1 is MDHEN and CDR2 is SYDVKM. V lost 7 bases to trimming and J lost 5 bases, with 14 bases between them. This CDR3 has 13 residues. DNA of the CDR3: TGTGCCAGCACCTCCCGAAGGGGAACTGAAGCTTTCTTT. Its protein is CASTSRRGTEAFF. Looking up the rest from reference TRBV28 and TRBJ1-1 gives the full variable domain: DVKVTQSSRYLVKRTGEKVFLECVQDMDHENMFWYRQDPGLGLRLIYFSYDVKMKEKGDIPEGYSVSREKKERFSLILESASTNQTSMYLCASTSRRGTEAFFGQGTRLTVV.